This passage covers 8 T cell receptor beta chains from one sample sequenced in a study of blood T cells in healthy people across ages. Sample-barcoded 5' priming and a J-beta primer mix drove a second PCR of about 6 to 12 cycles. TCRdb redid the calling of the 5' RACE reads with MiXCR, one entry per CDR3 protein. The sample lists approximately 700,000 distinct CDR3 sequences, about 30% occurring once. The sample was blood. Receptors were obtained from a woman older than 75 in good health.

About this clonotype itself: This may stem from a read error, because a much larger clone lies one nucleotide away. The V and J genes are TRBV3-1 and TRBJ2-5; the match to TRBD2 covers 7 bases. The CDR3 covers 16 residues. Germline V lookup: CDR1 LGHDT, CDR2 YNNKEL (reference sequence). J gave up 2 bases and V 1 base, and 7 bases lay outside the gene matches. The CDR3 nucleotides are TGTGCCAGCAGCCAAGTTCCGGGACTAACTCAAGAGACCCAGTACTTC. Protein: CASSQVPGLTQETQYF.

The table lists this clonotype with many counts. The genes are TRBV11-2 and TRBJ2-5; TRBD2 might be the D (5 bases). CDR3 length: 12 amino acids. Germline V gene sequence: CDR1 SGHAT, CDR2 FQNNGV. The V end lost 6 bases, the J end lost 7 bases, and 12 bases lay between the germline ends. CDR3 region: CASSPYRGTQYF. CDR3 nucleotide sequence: TGTGCCAGCAGTCCTTACCGGGGGACCCAGTACTTC.

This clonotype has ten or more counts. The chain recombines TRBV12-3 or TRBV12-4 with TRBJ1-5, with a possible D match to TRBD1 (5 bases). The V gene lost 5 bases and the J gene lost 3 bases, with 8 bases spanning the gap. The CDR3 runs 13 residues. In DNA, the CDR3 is TGTGCCAGCAGTCGACAGCCCAATCAGCCCCAGCATTTT. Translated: CASSRQPNQPQHF.

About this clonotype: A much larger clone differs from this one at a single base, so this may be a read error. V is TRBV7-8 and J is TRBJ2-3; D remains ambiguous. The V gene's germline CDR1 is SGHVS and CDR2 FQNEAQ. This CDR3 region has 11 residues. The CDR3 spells CASSLPDAQYF. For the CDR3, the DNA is TGTGCCAGCAGCTTACCAGATGCGCAGTATTTT.

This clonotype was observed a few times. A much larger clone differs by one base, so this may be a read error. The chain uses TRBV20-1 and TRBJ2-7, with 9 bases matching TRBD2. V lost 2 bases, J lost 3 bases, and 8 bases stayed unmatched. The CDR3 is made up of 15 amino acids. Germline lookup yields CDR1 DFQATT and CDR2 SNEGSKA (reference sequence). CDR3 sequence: CSARTGGGGYYEQYF. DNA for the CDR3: TGCAGTGCTAGAACTGGCGGGGGGGGCTACTACGAGCAGTACTTC.

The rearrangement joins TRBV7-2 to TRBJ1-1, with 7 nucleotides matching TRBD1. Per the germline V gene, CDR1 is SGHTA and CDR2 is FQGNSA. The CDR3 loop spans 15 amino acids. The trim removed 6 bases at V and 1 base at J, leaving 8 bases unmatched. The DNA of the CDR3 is TGTGCCAGCAGGGGACAGATTGCCCAGAACACTGAAGCTTTCTTT. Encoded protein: CASRGQIAQNTEAFF.

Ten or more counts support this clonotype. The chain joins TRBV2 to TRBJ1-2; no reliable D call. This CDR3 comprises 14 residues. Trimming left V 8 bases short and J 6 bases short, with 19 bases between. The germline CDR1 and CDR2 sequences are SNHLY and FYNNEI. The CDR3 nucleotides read TGTGCCAGCGGAGCGACTCCATCGCCGAATGGCTACACCTTC. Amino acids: CASGATPSPNGYTF. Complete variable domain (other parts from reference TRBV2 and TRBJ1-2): EPEVTQTPSHQVTQMGQEVILRCVPISNHLYFYWYRQILGQKVEFLVSFYNNEISEKSEIFDDQFSVERPDGSNFTLKIRSTKLEDSAMYFCASGATPSPNGYTFGSGTRLTVV.

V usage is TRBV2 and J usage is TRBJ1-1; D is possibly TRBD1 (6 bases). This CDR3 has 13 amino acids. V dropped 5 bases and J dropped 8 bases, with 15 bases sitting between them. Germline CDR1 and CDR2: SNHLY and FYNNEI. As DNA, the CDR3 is TGTGCCAGCAGTTCCGACAGGACCGGCGAAGCTTTCTTT. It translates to CASSSDRTGEAFF.